This T cell receptor beta chain originates from a study of blood T cell repertoires in COVID-19 (dated by TCRdb to between 2020 and 2021). For the wider study: Samples from collaborators originated in the United States, Italy and Spain and spanned both the acute and convalescent phases of COVID-19. Samples came from the ongoing ImmuneRACE study (first 160 participants) plus 1,254 subjects from 6 global collaborators. Where available, HLA class I and class II types were taken from metadata supplied by the sample provider and were not determined by assay-based typing. The dataset comprised deeply sampled blood TCRbeta repertoires from subjects exposed to, actively infected with, or recovered from COVID-19. The repertoires were made available in a free public database intended to serve as a resource for research on the immune response to SARS-CoV-2. A de-identified subject ID, COVID-19 status, age in years and sex were almost always included in the sample metadata. The prospective study material was composed of cDNA or gDNA derived from T cells, B-cell-depleted T cells, or PBMCs.

As encoded in the germline V gene, CDR1 is MNHEY while CDR2 is SVGAGI. V lost 8 bases and J lost 5 bases; the stretch between them is 15 bases long. The CDR3 has 13 amino acids, counting the end cysteine and phenylalanine. The read is trimmed to its CDR3 DNA, 39 bases read in frame from base 1. One collaborating source in Seattle enrolled patients during active infection and followed them longitudinally through the course of disease. The collaborating institutions used their own protocols to collect whole blood in K2EDTA tubes. Collaborator samples were shipped for TCRbeta analysis as frozen whole blood, isolated PBMCs, or DNA extracted from either sample type. On this clone itself: Which antigen it targets is not known. One base away there is no much larger clone; base qualities are not given.

The immunoSEQ Assay, a bias-controlled multiplex PCR, was used to amplify TCRbeta CDR3 regions from genomic DNA. The study's processing was this. Nucleated cell counts per sample were estimated from amplification of reference gene primers within the assay. To quantify the absolute abundance of each unique TCRbeta CDR3 rearrangement, sequence reads were collapsed and filtered. For each sample, productive Simpson clonality was calculated as the square root of Simpson's diversity index over productive rearrangements. Held by TCRdb, this immuneACCESS table contains in-frame sequences only and omits some clones. Under half of the omission traces to an unresolved V gene where checked; the cause of the rest is unknown. D and trimming come from the DNA, and the V and J calls and clone size come from that table. The sample records about 160,000 clones, over 80% of which are singletons. The ten largest clones take up about 4.8% of the sample.

Findings and caveats that apply to the study as a whole: The amount of clinical and demographic metadata varied by source and participant and was provided uncurated.

Recombination joined TRBV6-5 with TRBJ2-5, with an unclear D gene assignment. The specimen sequenced was peripheral blood. This clonotype was sampled from a young man with COVID-19, enrolled during active disease. This receptor has the CDR3 CASSLVLQETQYF. The DNA sequence reads TGTGCCAGCTCCCTTGTTCTCCAGGAGACCCAGTACTTC.